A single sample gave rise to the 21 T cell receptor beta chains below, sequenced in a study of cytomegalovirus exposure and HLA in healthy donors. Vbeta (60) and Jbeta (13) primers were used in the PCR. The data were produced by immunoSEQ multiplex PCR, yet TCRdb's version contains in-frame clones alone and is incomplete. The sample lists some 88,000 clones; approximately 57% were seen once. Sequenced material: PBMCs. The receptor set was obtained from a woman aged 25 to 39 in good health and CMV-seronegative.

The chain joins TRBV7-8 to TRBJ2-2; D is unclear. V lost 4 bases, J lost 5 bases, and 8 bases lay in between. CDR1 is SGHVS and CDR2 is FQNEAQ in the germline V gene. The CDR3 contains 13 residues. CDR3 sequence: CASSYHRTGELFF. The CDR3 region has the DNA TGTGCCAGCAGCTACCACAGAACCGGGGAGCTGTTTTTT. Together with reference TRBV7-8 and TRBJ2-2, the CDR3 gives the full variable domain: GAGVSQSPRYKVAKRGQDVALRCDPISGHVSLFWYQQALGQGPEFLTYFQNEAQLDKSGLPSDRFFAERPEGSVSTLKIQRTQQEDSAVYLCASSYHRTGELFFGEGSRLTVL.

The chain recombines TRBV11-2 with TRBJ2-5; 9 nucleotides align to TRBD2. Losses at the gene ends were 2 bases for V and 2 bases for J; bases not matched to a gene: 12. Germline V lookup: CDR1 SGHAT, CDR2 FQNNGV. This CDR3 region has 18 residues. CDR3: CASSLSQLAGPRQETQYF. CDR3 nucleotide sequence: TGTGCCAGCAGCTTAAGTCAACTAGCGGGCCCACGACAAGAGACCCAGTACTTC.

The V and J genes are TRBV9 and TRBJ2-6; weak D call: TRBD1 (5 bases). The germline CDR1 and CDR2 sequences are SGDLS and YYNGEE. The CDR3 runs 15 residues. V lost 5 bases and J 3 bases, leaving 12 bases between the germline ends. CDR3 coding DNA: TGTGCCAGCAGTGCTCAGGGTATTGGGGCCAACGTCCTGACTTTC. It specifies CASSAQGIGANVLTF.

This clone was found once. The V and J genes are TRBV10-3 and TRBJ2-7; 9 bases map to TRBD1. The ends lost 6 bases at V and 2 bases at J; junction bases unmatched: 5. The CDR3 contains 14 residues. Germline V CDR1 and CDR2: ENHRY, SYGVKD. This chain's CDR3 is CAIRGTGPTYEQYF. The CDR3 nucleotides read TGTGCCATCAGAGGGACAGGGCCCACCTACGAGCAGTACTTC.

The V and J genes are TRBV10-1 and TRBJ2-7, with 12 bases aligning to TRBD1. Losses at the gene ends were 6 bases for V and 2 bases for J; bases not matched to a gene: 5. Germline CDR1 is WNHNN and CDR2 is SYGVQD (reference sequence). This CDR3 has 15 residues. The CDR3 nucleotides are TGCGCCAGCAGCCACGGGACAGGGGGCCCCTACGAGCAGTACTTC. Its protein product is CASSHGTGGPYEQYF.

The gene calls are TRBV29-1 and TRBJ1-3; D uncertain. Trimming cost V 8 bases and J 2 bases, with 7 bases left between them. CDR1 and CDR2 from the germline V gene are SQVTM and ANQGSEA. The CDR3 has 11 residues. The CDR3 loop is CSTNAGNTIYF. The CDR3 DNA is TGCAGCACTAATGCTGGAAACACCATATATTTT.

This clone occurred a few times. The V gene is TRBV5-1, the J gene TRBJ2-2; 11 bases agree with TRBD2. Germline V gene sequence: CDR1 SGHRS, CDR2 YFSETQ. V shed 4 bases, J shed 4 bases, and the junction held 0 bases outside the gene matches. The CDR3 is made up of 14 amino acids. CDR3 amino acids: CASSGTSGTGELFF. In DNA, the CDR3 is TGCGCCAGCAGCGGGACTAGCGGCACCGGGGAGCTGTTTTTT.

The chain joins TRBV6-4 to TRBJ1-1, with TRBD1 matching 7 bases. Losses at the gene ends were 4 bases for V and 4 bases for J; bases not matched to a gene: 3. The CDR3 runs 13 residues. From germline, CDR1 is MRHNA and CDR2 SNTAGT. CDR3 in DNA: TGTGCCAGCAGTGGACAGGGTCCCACTGAAGCTTTCTTT. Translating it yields CASSGQGPTEAFF.

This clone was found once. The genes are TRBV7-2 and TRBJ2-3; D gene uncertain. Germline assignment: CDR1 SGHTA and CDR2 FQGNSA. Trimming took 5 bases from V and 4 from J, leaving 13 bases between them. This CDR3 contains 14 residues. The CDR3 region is CASSLPSLADTQYF. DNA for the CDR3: TGTGCCAGCAGCCTTCCTAGTCTCGCAGATACGCAGTATTTT.

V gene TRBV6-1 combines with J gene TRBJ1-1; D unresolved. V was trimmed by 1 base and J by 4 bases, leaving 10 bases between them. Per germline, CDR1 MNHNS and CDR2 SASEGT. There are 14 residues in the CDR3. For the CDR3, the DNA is TGTGCCAGCAGTGAAGTCTTGAGGGCCACTGAAGCTTTCTTT. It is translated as CASSEVLRATEAFF.

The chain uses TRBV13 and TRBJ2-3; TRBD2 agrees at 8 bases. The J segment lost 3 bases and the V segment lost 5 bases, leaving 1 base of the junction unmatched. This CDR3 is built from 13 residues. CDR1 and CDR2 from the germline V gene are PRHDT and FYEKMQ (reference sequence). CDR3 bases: TGTGCCAGCAGCACGGGGGGGACAGATACGCAGTATTTT. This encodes CASSTGGTDTQYF. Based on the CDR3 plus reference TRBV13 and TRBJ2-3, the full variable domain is AAGVIQSPRHLIKEKRETATLKCYPIPRHDTVYWYQQGPGQDPQFLISFYEKMQSDKGSIPDRFSAQQFSDYHSELNMSSLELGDSALYFCASSTGGTDTQYFGPGTRLTVL.

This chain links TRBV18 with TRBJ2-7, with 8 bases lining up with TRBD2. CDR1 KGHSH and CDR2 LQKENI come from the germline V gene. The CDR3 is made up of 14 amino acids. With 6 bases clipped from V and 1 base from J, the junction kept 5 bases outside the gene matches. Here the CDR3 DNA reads TGTGCCAGCTCCGGGGGGGCGTTTTCCTACGAGCAGTACTTC. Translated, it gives CASSGGAFSYEQYF.

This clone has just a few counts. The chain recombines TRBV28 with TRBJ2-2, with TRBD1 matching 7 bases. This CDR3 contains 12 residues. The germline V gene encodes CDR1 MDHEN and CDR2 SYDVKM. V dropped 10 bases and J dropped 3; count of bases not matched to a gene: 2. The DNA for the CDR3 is TGTGCCACCACAGGGGACACCGGGGAGCTGTTTTTT. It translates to CATTGDTGELFF.

CDR3 loop: CASSSPGALDTQYF. The CDR3 nucleotides read TGTGCCAGCAGCTCCCCAGGGGCCTTAGATACGCAGTATTTT. V usage is TRBV7-9 and J usage is TRBJ2-3, with a possible D match to TRBD1 (6 bases). This CDR3 has 14 amino acids. Germline CDR1 reads SEHNR; CDR2 reads FQNEAQ (reference sequence). V shed 4 bases and J shed 5 bases, with 13 bases lying between them. Full variable domain (outside the CDR3, taken from reference TRBV7-9 and TRBJ2-3): DTGVSQNPRHKITKRGQNVTFRCDPISEHNRLYWYRQTLGQGPEFLTYFQNEAQLEKSRLLSDRFSAERPKGSFSTLEIQRTEQGDSAMYLCASSSPGALDTQYFGPGTRLTVL.

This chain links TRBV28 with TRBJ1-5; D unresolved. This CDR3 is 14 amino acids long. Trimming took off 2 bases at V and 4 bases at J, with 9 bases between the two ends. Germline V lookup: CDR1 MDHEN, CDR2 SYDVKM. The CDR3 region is CASSLMYSNQPQHF. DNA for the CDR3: TGTGCCAGCAGTTTAATGTATTCGAATCAGCCCCAGCATTTT. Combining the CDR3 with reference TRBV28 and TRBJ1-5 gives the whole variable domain DVKVTQSSRYLVKRTGEKVFLECVQDMDHENMFWYRQDPGLGLRLIYFSYDVKMKEKGDIPEGYSVSREKKERFSLILESASTNQTSMYLCASSLMYSNQPQHFGDGTRLSIL.

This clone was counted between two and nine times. The CDR3 spells CASRTGERDTEAFF. The CDR3 DNA follows: TGTGCCTCGAGAACAGGGGAACGGGACACTGAAGCTTTCTTT. The rearrangement joins TRBV10-3 to TRBJ1-1; 7 nucleotides agree with TRBD1. Trimming cost V 11 bases and J 3 bases; bases outside gene matches: 12. The CDR3 is made up of 14 amino acids. CDR1 and CDR2 from the germline V gene are ENHRY and SYGVKD.

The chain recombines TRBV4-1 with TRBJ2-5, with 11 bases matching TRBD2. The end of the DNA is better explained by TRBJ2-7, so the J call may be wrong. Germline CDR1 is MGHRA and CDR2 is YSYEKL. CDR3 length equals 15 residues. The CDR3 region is CASSQDRGLADEQYF. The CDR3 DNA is TGCGCCAGCAGCCAAGACCGGGGACTAGCGGACGAGCAGTACTTC.

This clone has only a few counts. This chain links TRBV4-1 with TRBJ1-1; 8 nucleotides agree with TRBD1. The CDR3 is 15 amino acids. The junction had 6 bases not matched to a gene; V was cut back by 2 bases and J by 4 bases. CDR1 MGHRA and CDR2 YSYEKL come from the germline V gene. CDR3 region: CASSQLNTGGTEAFF. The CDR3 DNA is TGCGCCAGCAGCCAATTAAACACAGGGGGCACTGAAGCTTTCTTT.

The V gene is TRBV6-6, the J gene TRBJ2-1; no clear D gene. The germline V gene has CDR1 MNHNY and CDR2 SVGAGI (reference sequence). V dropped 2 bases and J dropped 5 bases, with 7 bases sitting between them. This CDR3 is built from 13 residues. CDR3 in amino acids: CASSYGRDNEQFF. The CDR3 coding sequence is TGTGCCAGCAGTTACGGGCGCGACAATGAGCAGTTCTTC.

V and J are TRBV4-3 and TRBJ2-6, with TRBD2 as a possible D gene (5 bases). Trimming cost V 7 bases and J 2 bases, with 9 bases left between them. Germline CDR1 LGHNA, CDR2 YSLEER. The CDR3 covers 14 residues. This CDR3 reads CASKDSPGANVLTF. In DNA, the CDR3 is TGCGCCAGCAAGGACTCCCCTGGGGCCAACGTCCTGACTTTC.

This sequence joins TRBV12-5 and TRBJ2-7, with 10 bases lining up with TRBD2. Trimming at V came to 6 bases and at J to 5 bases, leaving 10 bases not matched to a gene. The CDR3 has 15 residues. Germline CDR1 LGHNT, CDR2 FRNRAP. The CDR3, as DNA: TGTGCTAGTGGCCTCGGACTAGCGGATTGGAACGAGCAGTACTTC. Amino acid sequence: CASGLGLADWNEQYF.